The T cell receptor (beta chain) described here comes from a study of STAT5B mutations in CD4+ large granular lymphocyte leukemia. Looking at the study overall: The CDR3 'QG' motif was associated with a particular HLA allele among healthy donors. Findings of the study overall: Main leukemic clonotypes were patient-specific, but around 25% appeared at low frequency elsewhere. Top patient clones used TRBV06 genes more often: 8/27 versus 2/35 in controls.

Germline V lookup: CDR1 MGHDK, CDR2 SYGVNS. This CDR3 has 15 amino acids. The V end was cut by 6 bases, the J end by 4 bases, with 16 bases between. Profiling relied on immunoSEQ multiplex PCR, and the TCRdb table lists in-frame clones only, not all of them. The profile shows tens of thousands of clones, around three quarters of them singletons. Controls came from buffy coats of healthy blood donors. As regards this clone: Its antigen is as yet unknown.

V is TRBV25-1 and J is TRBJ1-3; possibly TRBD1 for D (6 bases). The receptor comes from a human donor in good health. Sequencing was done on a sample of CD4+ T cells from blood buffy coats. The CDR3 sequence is CASSKDRFRGNTIYF. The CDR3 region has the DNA TGTGCCAGCAGCAAAGACAGGTTTCGAGGAAACACCATATATTTT.